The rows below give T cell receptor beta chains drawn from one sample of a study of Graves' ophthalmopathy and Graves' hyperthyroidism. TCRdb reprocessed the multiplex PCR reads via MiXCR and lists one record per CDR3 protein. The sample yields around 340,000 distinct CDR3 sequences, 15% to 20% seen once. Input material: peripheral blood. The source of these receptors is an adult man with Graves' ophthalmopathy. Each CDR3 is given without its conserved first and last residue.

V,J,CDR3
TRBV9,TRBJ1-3,ASSAEGQNTIY
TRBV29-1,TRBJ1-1,SVVGSYSAF
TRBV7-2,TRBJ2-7,ASSSGVARGEQY
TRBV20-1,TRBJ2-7,SALEGTGFPEQY
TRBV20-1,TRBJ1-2,SAKVQLQNYGYT
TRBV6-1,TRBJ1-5,ASSRTPSNQPQH
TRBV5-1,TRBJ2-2,ASSFSGLARTGELF
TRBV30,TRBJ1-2,AWRGQENGYT
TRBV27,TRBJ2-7,ASSFGTSVYEQY
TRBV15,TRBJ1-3,ATSRGSILSGNTIY
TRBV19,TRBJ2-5,ASSTQTGGETQETQY
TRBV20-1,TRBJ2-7,SAYTGTGNYEQY
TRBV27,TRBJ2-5,ASSYGQGGGETQY
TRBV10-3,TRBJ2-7,AIRLDRGLDTSYEQY
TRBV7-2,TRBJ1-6,ASSLVADSPLH
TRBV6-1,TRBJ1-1,ASSEQGSAF
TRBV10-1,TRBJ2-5,ASSQRGHGGEETQY
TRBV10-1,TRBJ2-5,ASSENSGSGETQY
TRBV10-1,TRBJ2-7,ASSETRGRINEQY
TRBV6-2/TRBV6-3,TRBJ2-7,ASRTSGRTYEQY
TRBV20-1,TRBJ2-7,SARDQLTYEQY
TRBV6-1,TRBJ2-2,ASGQGGTGELF
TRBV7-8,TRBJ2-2,ASSFSGLDANTGELF
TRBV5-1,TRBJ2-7,ASSLDGYEQY
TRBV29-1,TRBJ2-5,SVDAQGEEETQY
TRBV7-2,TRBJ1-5,ASSPTITGNQPQH
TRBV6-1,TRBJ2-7,ASSSGSGEQY
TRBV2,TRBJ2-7,ASRDRENEQY
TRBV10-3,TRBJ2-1,AISESLAGGGNEQF
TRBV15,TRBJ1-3,ATSRVGTSGNTIY
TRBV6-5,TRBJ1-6,ASSYRDAYNSPLH
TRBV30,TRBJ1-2,AWSVAGANYGYT
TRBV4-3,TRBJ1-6,ASSQELSSFTYNSPLH
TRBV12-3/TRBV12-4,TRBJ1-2,ASSVTGTVLDGYT
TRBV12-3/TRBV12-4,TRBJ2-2,ASSPNSGRAGGELF
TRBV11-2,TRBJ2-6,ASSLDLTSGANVLT
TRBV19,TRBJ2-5,ASSIGLAGGIETQY
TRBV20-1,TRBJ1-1,SADRATGGATEAF
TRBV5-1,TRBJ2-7,ASKVGGRMEQY
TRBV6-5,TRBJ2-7,ASSYLQGGGEQY
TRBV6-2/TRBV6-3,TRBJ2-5,ASSYGAGLQETQY
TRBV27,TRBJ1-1,ASYDRNTEAF